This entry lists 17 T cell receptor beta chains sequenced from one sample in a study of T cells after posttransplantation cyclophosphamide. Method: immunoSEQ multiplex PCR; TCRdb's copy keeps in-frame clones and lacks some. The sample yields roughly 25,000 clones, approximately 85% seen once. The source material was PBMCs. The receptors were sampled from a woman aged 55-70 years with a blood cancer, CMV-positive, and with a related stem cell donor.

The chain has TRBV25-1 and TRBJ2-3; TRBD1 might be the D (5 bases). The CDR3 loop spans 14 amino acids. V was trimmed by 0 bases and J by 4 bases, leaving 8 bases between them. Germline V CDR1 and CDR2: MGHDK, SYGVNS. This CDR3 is CASSEYRAADTQYF. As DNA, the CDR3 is TGTGCCAGCAGTGAATACAGGGCGGCAGATACGCAGTATTTT.

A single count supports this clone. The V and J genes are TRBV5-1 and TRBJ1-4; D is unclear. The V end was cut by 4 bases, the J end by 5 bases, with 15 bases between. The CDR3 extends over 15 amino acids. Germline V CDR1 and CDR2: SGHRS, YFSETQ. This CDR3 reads CASSLRLGSNEKLFF. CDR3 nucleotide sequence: TGCGCCAGCAGCCTCCGACTTGGCAGCAATGAAAAACTGTTTTTT.

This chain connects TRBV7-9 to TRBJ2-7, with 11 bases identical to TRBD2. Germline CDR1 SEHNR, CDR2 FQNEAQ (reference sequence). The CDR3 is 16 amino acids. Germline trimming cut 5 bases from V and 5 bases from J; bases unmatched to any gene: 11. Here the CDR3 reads CASSLLPLAGVDEQYF. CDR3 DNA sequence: TGTGCCAGCAGCCTCCTCCCACTAGCGGGAGTGGACGAGCAGTACTTC.

This CDR3 reads CASSFNPVNTEAFF. CDR3 bases: TGCGCCAGCAGCTTTAACCCGGTAAACACTGAAGCTTTCTTT. This rearrangement joins TRBV5-1 to TRBJ1-1; D call uncertain. The CDR3 is 14 residues long. V was shortened by 2 bases and J by 2 bases, with 10 bases between the two germline ends. The germline gives CDR1 SGHRS, CDR2 YFSETQ.

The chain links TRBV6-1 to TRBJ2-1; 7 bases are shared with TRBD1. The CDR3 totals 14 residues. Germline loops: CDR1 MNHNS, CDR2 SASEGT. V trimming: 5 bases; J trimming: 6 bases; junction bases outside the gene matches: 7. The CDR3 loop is CASSQDRVSNEQFF. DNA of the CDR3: TGTGCCAGCAGTCAAGACAGGGTCAGCAATGAGCAGTTCTTC.

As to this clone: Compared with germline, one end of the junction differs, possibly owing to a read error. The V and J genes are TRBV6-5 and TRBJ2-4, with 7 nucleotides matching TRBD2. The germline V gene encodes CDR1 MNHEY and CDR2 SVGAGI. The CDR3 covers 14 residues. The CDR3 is CVSRSGIAKNIQYF. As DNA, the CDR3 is TGTGTCAGCCGAAGCGGGATTGCCAAAAACATTCAGTACTTC.

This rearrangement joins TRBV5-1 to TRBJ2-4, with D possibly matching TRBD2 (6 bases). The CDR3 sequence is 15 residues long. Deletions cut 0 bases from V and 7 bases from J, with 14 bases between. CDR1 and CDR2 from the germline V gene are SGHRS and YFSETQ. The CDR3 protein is CASSLGGPSENIQYF. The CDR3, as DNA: TGCGCCAGCAGCTTGGGTGGTCCTAGCGAGAACATTCAGTACTTC.

The CDR3 region is CASSSGGGAGELFF. The CDR3 DNA reads as TGTGCCAGCAGCTCCGGCGGGGGCGCCGGGGAGCTGTTTTTT. The rearrangement links TRBV7-3 to TRBJ2-2; D may be TRBD2 (7 bases). CDR1 and CDR2 from the germline V gene are SGHTA and FQGTGA. The CDR3 runs to 14 residues. Trimming took off 4 bases at V and 6 bases at J, with 12 bases between the two ends. Combining the CDR3 with reference TRBV7-3 and TRBJ2-2 gives the whole variable domain GAGVSQTPSNKVTEKGKYVELRCDPISGHTALYWYRQSLGQGPEFLIYFQGTGAADDSGLPNDRFFAVRPEGSVSTLKIQRTERGDSAVYLCASSSGGGAGELFFGEGSRLTVL.

The CDR3 DNA sequence: TGTGCCAGCAGTAGACAGGGACAACAGCCCCAGCATTTT. The encoded protein is CASSRQGQQPQHF. V and J are TRBV2 and TRBJ1-5; 7 nucleotides line up with TRBD1. This CDR3 region has 13 residues. Germline CDR1 is SNHLY and CDR2 is FYNNEI. V lost 5 bases to trimming and J lost 7 bases; unmatched junction nucleotides: 5. The entire variable domain, with the rest obtained from reference TRBV2 and TRBJ1-5, is as follows: EPEVTQTPSHQVTQMGQEVILRCVPISNHLYFYWYRQILGQKVEFLVSFYNNEISEKSEIFDDQFSVERPDGSNFTLKIRSTKLEDSAMYFCASSRQGQQPQHFGDGTRLSIL.

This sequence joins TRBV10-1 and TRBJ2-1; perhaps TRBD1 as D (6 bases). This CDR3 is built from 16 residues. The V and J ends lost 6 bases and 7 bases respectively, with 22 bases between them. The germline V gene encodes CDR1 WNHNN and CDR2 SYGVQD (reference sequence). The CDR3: CASSNLQGPLSNEQFF. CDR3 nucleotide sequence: TGCGCCAGCAGCAACCTCCAGGGGCCCCTTTCAAATGAGCAGTTCTTC.

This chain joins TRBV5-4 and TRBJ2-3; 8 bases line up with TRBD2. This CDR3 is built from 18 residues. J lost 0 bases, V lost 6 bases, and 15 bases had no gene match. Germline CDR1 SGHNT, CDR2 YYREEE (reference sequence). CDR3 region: CASTTKGRASGSTDTQYF. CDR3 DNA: TGTGCCAGCACCACAAAGGGTCGGGCTAGCGGGAGCACAGATACGCAGTATTTT.

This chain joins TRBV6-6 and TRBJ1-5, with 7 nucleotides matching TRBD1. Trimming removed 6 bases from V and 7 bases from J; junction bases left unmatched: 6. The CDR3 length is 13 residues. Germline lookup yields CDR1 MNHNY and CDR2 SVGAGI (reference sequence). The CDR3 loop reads CASRPGQSQPQHF. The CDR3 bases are TGTGCCAGCAGACCGGGACAGAGCCAGCCCCAGCATTTT.

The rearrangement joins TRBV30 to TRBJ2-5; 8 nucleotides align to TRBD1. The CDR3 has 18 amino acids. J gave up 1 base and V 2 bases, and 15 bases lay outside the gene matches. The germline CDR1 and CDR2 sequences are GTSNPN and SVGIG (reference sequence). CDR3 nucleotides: TGTGCCTGGAGTCGTAATGACAGGGGTGGGAATATCCAAGAGACCCAGTACTTC. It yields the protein CAWSRNDRGGNIQETQYF.

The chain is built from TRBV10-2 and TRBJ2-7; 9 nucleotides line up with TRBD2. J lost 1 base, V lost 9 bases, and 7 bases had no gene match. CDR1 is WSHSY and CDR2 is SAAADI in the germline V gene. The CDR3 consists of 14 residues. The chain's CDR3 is CASRVAGASYEQYF. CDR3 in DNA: TGCGCCAGTCGAGTAGCGGGAGCTTCCTACGAGCAGTACTTC.

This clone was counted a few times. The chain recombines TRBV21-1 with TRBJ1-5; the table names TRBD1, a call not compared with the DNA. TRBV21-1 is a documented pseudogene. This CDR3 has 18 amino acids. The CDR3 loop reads CASSNRATGAGSNQPQHF. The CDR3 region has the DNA TGTGCCAGCAGCAACAGGGCGACAGGGGCTGGGAGCAATCAGCCCCAGCATTTT.

CDR3 coding DNA: TGTGCTAGTGGTCGAGGGGGGGGCGGAAGCTACAATGAGCAGTTCTTC. It codes for CASGRGGGGSYNEQFF. V gene TRBV12-5 combines with J gene TRBJ2-1, with D possibly being TRBD2 (7 bases). Germline V CDR1 and CDR2: LGHNT, FRNRAP. Trimming took off 5 bases at V and 3 bases at J, with 17 bases between the two ends. The CDR3 loop spans 16 amino acids. The whole variable domain, remainder taken from reference TRBV12-5 and TRBJ2-1, is DARVTQTPRHKVTEMGQEVTMRCQPILGHNTVFWYRQTMMQGLELLAYFRNRAPLDDSGMPKDRFSAEMPDATLATLKIQPSEPRDSAVYFCASGRGGGGSYNEQFFGPGTRLTVL.

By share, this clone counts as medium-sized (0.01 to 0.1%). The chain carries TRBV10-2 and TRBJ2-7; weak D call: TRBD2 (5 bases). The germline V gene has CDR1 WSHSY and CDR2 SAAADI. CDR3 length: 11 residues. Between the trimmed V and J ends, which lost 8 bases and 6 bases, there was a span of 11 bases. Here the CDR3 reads CASRRGFEQYF. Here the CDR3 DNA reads TGCGCCAGCCGGAGAGGGTTCGAGCAGTACTTC.